Each of the 15 T cell receptor beta chains below was sequenced from the same sample in a study of T-cell memory formation after mild COVID-19 (dated by TCRdb to about 2021). Library generation was performed with 5' RACE. Reads for this sample came from an Illumina NovaSeq 6000. The public reads were run again by TCRdb, first through fastp at Q25 and then through MiXCR, and only productive beta chains were kept. Identical CDR3 proteins give one entry, which carries the most common genes and DNA. The sample table records about 340,000 distinct CDR3 sequences; approximately 22% of these occur just once. Under 25% of the sample lies in the top ten. Sequenced material: PBMCs or a T cell subset sorted from them (not recorded which). All receptors come from a man aged 18 to 30 who had mild COVID-19 (a few samples of this study predate the infection). The sample titles of this study are shuffled in the database, so cell type and time point are left out; the donor was told from shared clones.

The chain has TRBV5-6 and TRBJ1-5; D is possibly TRBD1 (5 bases). CDR3 length equals 14 residues. The germline V gene has CDR1 SGHDT and CDR2 YYEEEE. The ends were cut back, 4 bases at V and 5 bases at J, with 13 bases in the middle. The CDR3 sequence: CASSGGDGYQPQHF. The DNA of the CDR3 is TGTGCCAGCAGCGGCGGGGACGGCTATCAGCCCCAGCATTTT.

This clonotype was detected a few times. The chain joins TRBV7-2 to TRBJ1-6, with D possibly matching TRBD1 (6 bases). Germline CDR1 reads SGHTA; CDR2 reads FQGNSA. The CDR3 covers 16 residues. V lost 5 bases, J lost 11 bases, and 22 bases lay in between. The CDR3 DNA sequence: TGTGCCAGCAGCACCAGACGGACAGCAGGCTTGCCACCCCTCCACTTT. This codes for CASSTRRTAGLPPLHF.

The V gene is TRBV7-8, the J gene TRBJ2-7; D is perhaps TRBD1 (5 bases). With 5 bases removed from V and 3 bases from J, the gap between germline ends came to 14 bases. This CDR3 has 14 residues. Germline CDR1 is SGHVS and CDR2 is FQNEAQ. In DNA, the CDR3 is TGTGCCAGCAGCCCAAGGGGCAGACACTACGAGCAGTACTTC. Translating gives CASSPRGRHYEQYF.

This clonotype was observed a single time. V gene TRBV27 combines with J gene TRBJ2-7; 9 bases align to TRBD1. Germline V gene lookup returns CDR1 MNHEY and CDR2 SMNVEV (reference sequence). There are 18 residues in the CDR3. V was pared by 3 bases and J by 2 bases, with 14 bases of the junction left unmatched. The CDR3 protein is CASSFIGSGTGSPYEQYF. CDR3 in DNA: TGTGCCAGCAGTTTTATTGGGAGTGGGACAGGGAGTCCCTACGAGCAGTACTTC.

The chain links TRBV29-1 to TRBJ1-1; 10 nucleotides align to TRBD1. Germline values: CDR1 SQVTM, CDR2 ANQGSEA. With V trimmed by 6 bases and J by 6 bases, 4 bases remained unmatched. The CDR3 is made up of 12 amino acids. CDR3 sequence reads: CSVGTGEAEAFF. As DNA, the CDR3 is TGCAGCGTGGGGACAGGGGAGGCTGAAGCTTTCTTT.

J is TRBJ2-3 and V is TRBV5-1; TRBD2 is a possible D gene (6 bases). This CDR3 contains 16 residues. Germline V gives CDR1 SGHRS, CDR2 YFSETQ. V lost 1 base to trimming and J lost 1 base, with 13 bases between them. CDR3 DNA: TGCGCCAGCAGCTTGCCTTGGCGGGGCCGCACAGATACGCAGTATTTT. This translates into CASSLPWRGRTDTQYF.

This clonotype turned up a few times. This chain joins TRBV6-2 or TRBV6-3 and TRBJ2-1; TRBD1 aligns across 8 bases. Trimming cost V 6 bases and J 1 base; bases outside gene matches: 5. In germline, CDR1 is MNHEY, CDR2 SVGEGT. The CDR3 runs to 15 residues. CDR3 DNA: TGTGCCAGCAGCTCAACAGGGGGATCCTACAATGAGCAGTTCTTC. This sequence encodes CASSSTGGSYNEQFF.

The V and J genes are TRBV6-1 and TRBJ1-2; D possibly corresponds to TRBD1 (6 bases). CDR1 and CDR2 from the germline V gene are MNHNS and SASEGT. The CDR3 contains 14 residues. The germline V and J ends were trimmed by 1 base and 8 bases, with 14 bases remaining between them. CDR3 sequence reads: CASSEEAGGTGYTF. The CDR3 DNA follows: TGTGCCAGCAGTGAAGAGGCGGGGGGGACAGGCTACACCTTC.

This clonotype appeared a single time. CDR3 nucleotide sequence: TGTGCCAGCAGCTCCAGGGGGACAAAGACCCAGTACTTC. Residues: CASSSRGTKTQYF. This chain connects TRBV7-6 to TRBJ2-5, with 7 bases that match TRBD1. The trim removed 4 bases at V and 6 bases at J, leaving 5 bases unmatched. In germline, CDR1 is SGHVS, CDR2 FNYEAQ. This CDR3 comprises 13 residues.

Worth noting for this clonotype: The junction departs from germline at one end; a sequencing error may be responsible. V gene TRBV7-2 combines with J gene TRBJ2-5; 8 nucleotides line up with TRBD2. The CDR3 consists of 14 residues. CDR1 is SGHTA and CDR2 is FQGNSA in the germline V gene. The CDR3 sequence is CASSPGLGGETKYF. CDR3 coding DNA: TGTGCCAGCAGCCCGGGACTAGGGGGAGAGACCAAGTACTTC.

V is TRBV27 and J is TRBJ1-5; TRBD1 agrees at 7 bases. In germline, CDR1 is MNHEY, CDR2 SMNVEV (reference sequence). With V trimmed by 1 base and J by 4 bases, 7 bases remained unmatched. The CDR3 is made up of 16 amino acids. In nucleotides, the CDR3 is TGTGCCAGCAGTTTATTTGCCGGGACAGCAAATCAGCCCCAGCATTTT. This gives the protein CASSLFAGTANQPQHF.

This clonotype turned up a few times. The chain uses TRBV6-6 and TRBJ2-2, with 8 positions matching TRBD1. The length of the CDR3 is 13 residues. Germline CDR1 MNHNY, CDR2 SVGAGI (reference sequence). After removal of 7 bases from V and 4 bases from J, the junction contained 2 bases not matched to a gene. Here the CDR3 DNA reads TGTGCCAGCACGGACAGGGCCACCGGGGAGCTGTTTTTT. Amino acids: CASTDRATGELFF.

This clonotype appeared many times. The V call is TRBV12-3 or TRBV12-4, the J call TRBJ2-7, with D tentatively TRBD2 (6 bases). The V and J ends lost 1 base and 4 bases respectively, with 14 bases between them. This CDR3 contains 15 residues. CDR3 in amino acids: CASSLEAGGGYEQYV. For the CDR3, the DNA is TGTGCCAGCAGTTTAGAGGCCGGGGGTGGGTACGAGCAGTACGTC.

The chain is built from TRBV5-1 and TRBJ2-1; D remains unclear. This CDR3 spans 14 amino acids. V lost 8 bases and J 5 bases, leaving 17 bases between the germline ends. From germline, CDR1 is SGHRS and CDR2 YFSETQ. CDR3 coding DNA: TGCGCCAGTTCTCAGGACGGTTGGGACAATGAGCAGTTCTTC. The encoded protein is CASSQDGWDNEQFF.

The chain carries TRBV6-2 or TRBV6-3 and TRBJ1-1; weak D call: TRBD1 (6 bases). Germline loops: CDR1 MNHEY, CDR2 SVGEGT. Trimming removed 6 bases at V and 8 bases at J, with 16 bases between. There are 13 residues in the CDR3. The CDR3 is CASSPPTGIEAFF. CDR3 coding DNA: TGTGCCAGCAGCCCCCCGACAGGTATAGAAGCTTTCTTT.